This T cell receptor beta chain was observed in a study of T cell responses to AZD1222 COVID-19 vaccine. Comment on this clone: What it binds is unknown.

Study results and caveats: Clonal diversity was possibly underestimated, and white British individuals and females predominated among donors. Unmutated regions of variants are reportedly targeted by nearly half of spike-specific TCRs. Baseline antibody screening turned up just six or seven seropositive AZD1222 recipients. Spike-specific TCR depth and breadth grew after two AZD1222 doses.

This table comes from immunoSEQ multiplex PCR, and its TCRdb copy is limited to in-frame clones, with some not included. Of about 120,000 clones listed, more than 75% are singletons. The ends were cut back, 4 bases at V and 4 bases at J, with 13 bases in the middle. CDR1 is SGHTA, CDR2 FQGTGA, per germline. The CDR3 runs to 14 residues. The TCR was taken from an adult in good health. Sequenced material: peripheral blood, taken on day 0 of AZD1222 vaccination. The rearrangement links TRBV7-3 to TRBJ1-2; D might be TRBD1 (5 bases). CDR3 DNA: TGTGCCAGCAGCTCTGGGACGGCCGGCTATGGCTACACCTTC. It encodes CASSSGTAGYGYTF.